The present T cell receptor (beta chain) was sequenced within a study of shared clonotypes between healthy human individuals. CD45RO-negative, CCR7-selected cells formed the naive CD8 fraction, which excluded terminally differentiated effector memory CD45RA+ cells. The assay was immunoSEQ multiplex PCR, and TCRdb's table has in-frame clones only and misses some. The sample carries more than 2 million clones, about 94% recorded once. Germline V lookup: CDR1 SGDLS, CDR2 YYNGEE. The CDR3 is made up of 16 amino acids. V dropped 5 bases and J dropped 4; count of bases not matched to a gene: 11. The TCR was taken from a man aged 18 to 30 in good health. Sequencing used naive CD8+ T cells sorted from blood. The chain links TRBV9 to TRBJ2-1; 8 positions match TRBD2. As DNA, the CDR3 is TGTGCCAGCAGTGCAGAAGCGGGAGCGGGGTACAATGAGCAGTTCTTC. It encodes CASSAEAGAGYNEQFF.